This TCR beta chain was identified during a study of cytomegalovirus exposure and HLA in healthy donors. Study context: It was reported in a later analysis that the 90 to 150 validation repertoires used the same platform as the approximately 620 first-cohort repertoires.

The CDR3 is 15 amino acids. The germline V gene encodes CDR1 SGDLS and CDR2 YYNGEE. The trim removed 3 bases at V and 6 bases at J, leaving 9 bases unmatched. Study outcomes and limitations: Across donors, most TCRs were seen rarely, yet some public ones were widespread. The classifier, whose performance was assessed in both the original and validation cohorts, reportedly diagnosed cytomegalovirus status with high specificity and sensitivity. Some TCR beta chains (164 of them) were listed as cytomegalovirus-associated.

About this clone: Its antigen is not known.

Assay: immunoSEQ multiplex PCR; the TCRdb copy retains only in-frame clones and omits some. The table records fewer than 200,000 clones, roughly 91% of them present only once. This receptor was obtained from a woman between 18 and 30 years old in good health and CMV-seropositive. The sample consisted of PBMCs. The V and J genes are TRBV9 and TRBJ2-3; 8 bases line up with TRBD2. The chain's CDR3 is CASSASGRMWDTQYF. The CDR3 DNA follows: TGTGCCAGCAGCGCAAGCGGGAGAATGTGGGATACGCAGTATTTT.